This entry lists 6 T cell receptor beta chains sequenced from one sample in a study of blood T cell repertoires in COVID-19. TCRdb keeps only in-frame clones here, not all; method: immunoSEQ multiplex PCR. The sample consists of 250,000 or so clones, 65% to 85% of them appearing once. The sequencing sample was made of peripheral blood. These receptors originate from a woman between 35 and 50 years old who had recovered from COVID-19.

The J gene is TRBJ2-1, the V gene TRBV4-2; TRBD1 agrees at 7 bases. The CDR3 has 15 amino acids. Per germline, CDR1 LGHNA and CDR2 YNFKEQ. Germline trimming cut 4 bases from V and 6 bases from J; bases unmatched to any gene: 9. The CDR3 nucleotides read TGTGCCAGCAGCCGAATGGGGACAGCGACCAATGAGCAGTTCTTC. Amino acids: CASSRMGTATNEQFF.

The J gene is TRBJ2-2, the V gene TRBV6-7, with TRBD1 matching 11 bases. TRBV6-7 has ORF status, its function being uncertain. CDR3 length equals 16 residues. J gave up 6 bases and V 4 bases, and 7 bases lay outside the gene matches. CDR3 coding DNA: TGTGCCAGCAGTTTCCGGACAGGGGGCCAACCCGGGGAGCTGTTTTTT. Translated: CASSFRTGGQPGELFF.

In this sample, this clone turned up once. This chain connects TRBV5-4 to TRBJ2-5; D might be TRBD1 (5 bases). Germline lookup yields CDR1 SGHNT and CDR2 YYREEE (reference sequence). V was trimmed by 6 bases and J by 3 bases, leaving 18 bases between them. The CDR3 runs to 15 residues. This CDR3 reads CASTTVPEDKETQYF. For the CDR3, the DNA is TGTGCCAGCACCACTGTCCCTGAGGACAAAGAGACCCAGTACTTC.

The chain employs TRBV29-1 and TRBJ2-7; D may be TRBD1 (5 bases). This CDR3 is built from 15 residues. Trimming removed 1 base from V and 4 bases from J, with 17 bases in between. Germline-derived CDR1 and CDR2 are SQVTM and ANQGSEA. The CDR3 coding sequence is TGCAGCGTTGAAGGTGTTGCTAGGGGAACTTACGAGCAGTACTTC. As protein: CSVEGVARGTYEQYF.

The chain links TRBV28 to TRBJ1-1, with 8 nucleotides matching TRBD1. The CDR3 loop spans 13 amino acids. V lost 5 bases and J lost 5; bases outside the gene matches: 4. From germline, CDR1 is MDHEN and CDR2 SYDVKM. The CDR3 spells CASSRQGRTEAFF. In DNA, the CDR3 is TGTGCCAGCAGTCGACAGGGGAGAACTGAAGCTTTCTTT.

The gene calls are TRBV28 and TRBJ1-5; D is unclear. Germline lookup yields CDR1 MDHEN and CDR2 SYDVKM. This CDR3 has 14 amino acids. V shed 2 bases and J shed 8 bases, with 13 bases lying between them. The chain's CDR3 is CASSLDGSVEPQHF. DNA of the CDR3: TGTGCCAGCAGTTTAGACGGGTCTGTTGAGCCCCAGCATTTT.